Below, 4 T cell receptor beta chains from the same sample are listed, as sequenced in a study of OX40 agonist ivuxolimab in advanced cancers. TCRdb's copy holds only in-frame clones and misses some; the assay was immunoSEQ multiplex PCR. This repertoire shows approximately 10,000 clones, roughly 80% found once; its top ten account for about 29%. Source: CD4+ or CD8+ T cells sorted from blood, taken in a trial of the OX40 agonist ivuxolimab. The receptors here all came from an adult with an advanced solid tumor such as melanoma, head and neck, liver or kidney cancer.

V usage is TRBV7-8 and J usage is TRBJ2-1; 7 bases are shared with TRBD2. V trimming: 2 bases; J trimming: 4 bases; junction bases outside the gene matches: 8. Per the germline V gene, CDR1 is SGHVS and CDR2 is FQNEAQ. The CDR3 sequence is 16 residues long. The CDR3 sequence is CASSLFGLAEYNEQFF. The CDR3 region has the DNA TGTGCCAGCAGCTTATTCGGTCTAGCGGAATACAATGAGCAGTTCTTC.

CDR3 protein: CASSDGGAKNIQYF. Written as DNA, the CDR3 is TGTGCCAGCAGTGATGGGGGAGCCAAAAACATTCAGTACTTC. The rearrangement joins TRBV2 to TRBJ2-4, with D perhaps being TRBD1 or TRBD2 (5 bases each). The CDR3 length is 14 residues. The germline V and J ends were trimmed by 3 bases and 0 bases, with 6 bases remaining between them. CDR1 and CDR2 (germline): SNHLY, FYNNEI. The full variable domain, with the rest looked up from reference TRBV2 and TRBJ2-4, is EPEVTQTPSHQVTQMGQEVILRCVPISNHLYFYWYRQILGQKVEFLVSFYNNEISEKSEIFDDQFSVERPDGSNFTLKIRSTKLEDSAMYFCASSDGGAKNIQYFGAGTRLSVL.

This sequence joins TRBV4-1 and TRBJ1-6; unclear D gene. CDR1 and CDR2 from the germline V gene are MGHRA and YSYEKL. Trimming stripped 0 bases from V and 9 bases from J, with 18 bases between. The CDR3 loop spans 17 amino acids. CDR3 loop: CASSQEWGKTVTSPLHF. CDR3 nucleotide sequence: TGCGCCAGCAGCCAAGAGTGGGGTAAGACGGTGACTTCACCCCTCCACTTT.

A note on this clone: A far more abundant clone sits one base away, making this likely a read error. Other nucleotide sequences from this sample produce the same CDR3. The chain is built from TRBV7-9 and TRBJ2-3, with 8 bases lining up with TRBD2. The length of the CDR3 is 16 residues. V lost 5 bases and J lost 4; bases outside the gene matches: 11. Per germline, CDR1 SEHNR and CDR2 FQNEAQ (reference sequence). CDR3 loop: CASSQDGAGDPDTQYF. Here the CDR3 DNA reads TGTGCCAGCAGCCAAGACGGAGCGGGAGATCCAGATACGCAGTATTTT.